This T cell receptor (beta chain) was sequenced for a study of shared clonotypes between healthy human individuals. The study drew its donors from healthy HIV-negative adults without recent acute infections or vaccinations. Researchers partitioned CD4+ cells into CD45RA+ naive and CD45RA-negative memory subsets. Trimming at V came to 5 bases and at J to 3 bases, leaving 6 bases not matched to a gene. Germline V lookup: CDR1 GTSNPN, CDR2 SVGIG (reference sequence). The CDR3 runs 14 residues. Only in-frame clones appear in the TCRdb table, and some are missing; sequencing was by immunoSEQ multiplex PCR. The sample has 1 million to 1.2 million clones; approximately 77% are singletons. Only a few counts were recorded for this clone.

The sequenced sample consisted of memory CD4+ T cells from PBMCs. Subset specified: CD45RA-negative fraction. The TCR sequence derives from a young man in good health. Some clones in this sample may be carry-over from other donors' samples. The gene calls are TRBV30 and TRBJ2-3, with 9 bases matching TRBD2. The CDR3 sequence: CAWQSGRWTDTQYF. CDR3 sequence (DNA): TGTGCCTGGCAGAGCGGGAGGTGGACAGATACGCAGTATTTT.